The 11 T cell receptor beta chains below come from one sample, sequenced in a study of CD8 T cells in Susac syndrome. A quantity of roughly 0.5 to 1 ug RNA underwent reverse transcription using random hexamers. TCRdb re-called the immunoSEQ multiplex PCR reads with MiXCR, one entry per CDR3 protein. The table lists over 350,000 distinct CDR3 sequences, around 83% of them singletons. The source material was CD8+ T cells from PBMCs. The receptors derive from a human donor with multiple sclerosis.

CDR3 in amino acids: CASSLSAVNTGELFF. DNA of the CDR3: TGTGCCAGCAGTTTATCGGCCGTGAACACCGGGGAGCTGTTTTTT. J is TRBJ2-2 and V is TRBV27; no clear D. The CDR3 spans 15 residues. Trimming shortened V by 0 bases and J by 1 base, and 6 bases separated the two germline ends. The germline V gene has CDR1 MNHEY and CDR2 SMNVEV (reference sequence).

This chain joins TRBV6-2 or TRBV6-3 and TRBJ2-6; unclear D gene. The CDR3 contains 17 residues. With 2 bases removed from V and 4 bases from J, the gap between germline ends came to 15 bases. Per germline, CDR1 MNHEY and CDR2 SVGEGT. The CDR3 sequence is CASSYPTRVEGANVLTF. CDR3 coding DNA: TGTGCCAGCAGTTACCCCACCCGGGTGGAGGGGGCCAACGTCCTGACTTTC.

The chain uses TRBV14 and TRBJ2-5; 8 bases match TRBD1. The ends lost 3 bases at V and 2 bases at J; junction bases unmatched: 8. From germline, CDR1 is SGHDN and CDR2 FVKESK. The CDR3 length is 16 residues. CDR3 bases: TGTGCCAGCAGCCATCCTTGGACAGGGCGGCAAGAGACCCAGTACTTC. Amino acid sequence: CASSHPWTGRQETQYF.

The rearrangement joins TRBV6-5 to TRBJ1-5, with a weak D call TRBD1 (6 bases). Trimming took 0 bases from V and 4 from J, leaving 10 bases between them. The CDR3 loop spans 15 amino acids. Per germline, CDR1 MNHEY and CDR2 SVGAGI. The CDR3 DNA follows: TGTGCCAGCAGTTACTCGTCAGGGGCAAATCAGCCCCAGCATTTT. Translating gives CASSYSSGANQPQHF.

This clonotype has more than one count but fewer than ten. The chain carries TRBV6-1 and TRBJ1-4, with D perhaps matching TRBD1 (6 bases). Germline V gene sequence: CDR1 MNHNS, CDR2 SASEGT. The CDR3 sequence is 15 residues long. The V and J ends lost 5 bases and 6 bases respectively, with 16 bases between them. CDR3 DNA: TGTGCCAGCAGTCCTAACAGGGAAGGAGATGAAAAACTGTTTTTT. Encoded protein: CASSPNREGDEKLFF.

V usage is TRBV5-6 and J usage is TRBJ2-7; weak D call: TRBD2 (6 bases). Germline loops: CDR1 SGHDT, CDR2 YYEEEE. The CDR3 has 14 amino acids. V lost 2 bases and J 3 bases, leaving 12 bases between the germline ends. As DNA, the CDR3 is TGTGCCAGCAGCTTCTTGCGGGGTGGCTACGAGCAGTACTTC. It translates to CASSFLRGGYEQYF.

This clonotype occurred once. The V call is TRBV5-1, the J call TRBJ2-3; D is tentatively TRBD1 or TRBD2 (5 bases each). Trimming cost V 2 bases and J 1 base, with 14 bases left between them. The CDR3 covers 16 residues. CDR1 is SGHRS, CDR2 YFSETQ, per germline. CDR3 coding DNA: TGCGCCAGCAGCTTTTATACGGGGCCGGGCACAGATACGCAGTATTTT. Its translation is CASSFYTGPGTDTQYF.

The genes are TRBV5-6 and TRBJ1-2, with 10 bases lining up with TRBD1. The CDR3 spans 18 residues. Germline V CDR1 and CDR2: SGHDT, YYEEEE. V trimming: 0 bases; J trimming: 5 bases; junction bases outside the gene matches: 13. The chain's CDR3 is CASSLVSGTGDSHYGYTF. DNA for the CDR3: TGTGCCAGCAGCTTGGTTTCCGGGACAGGGGATTCCCATTATGGCTACACCTTC.

The chain recombines TRBV11-2 with TRBJ1-2; 8 nucleotides line up with TRBD1. From germline, CDR1 is SGHAT and CDR2 FQNNGV. Unmatched junction bases numbered 13, after V lost 8 bases and J lost 2 bases. This CDR3 is built from 16 residues. The CDR3 region has the DNA TGTGCCAGCCGTAATTCCAGACAGGGGAAGAACTATGGCTACACCTTC. Its protein product is CASRNSRQGKNYGYTF.

The chain links TRBV15 to TRBJ2-1; weak D call: TRBD2 (7 bases). The CDR3 length is 13 residues. CDR1 LNHNV and CDR2 YYDKDF come from the germline V gene (reference sequence). V lost 1 base and J 12 bases, leaving 13 bases between the germline ends. The CDR3 nucleotides are TGTGCCACCAGCAGAGTTTCGGGGGGCGGGCAGTTCTTC. The encoded protein is CATSRVSGGGQFF.

The chain couples TRBV10-1 to TRBJ2-7; weak D call: TRBD2 (5 bases). This CDR3 is built from 13 residues. Trimming left V 3 bases short and J 6 bases short, with 12 bases between. The germline V gene encodes CDR1 WNHNN and CDR2 SYGVQD (reference sequence). The CDR3 sequence is CASSDPGSREQYF. The DNA of the CDR3 is TGCGCCAGCAGTGACCCGGGGTCGCGCGAGCAGTACTTC.